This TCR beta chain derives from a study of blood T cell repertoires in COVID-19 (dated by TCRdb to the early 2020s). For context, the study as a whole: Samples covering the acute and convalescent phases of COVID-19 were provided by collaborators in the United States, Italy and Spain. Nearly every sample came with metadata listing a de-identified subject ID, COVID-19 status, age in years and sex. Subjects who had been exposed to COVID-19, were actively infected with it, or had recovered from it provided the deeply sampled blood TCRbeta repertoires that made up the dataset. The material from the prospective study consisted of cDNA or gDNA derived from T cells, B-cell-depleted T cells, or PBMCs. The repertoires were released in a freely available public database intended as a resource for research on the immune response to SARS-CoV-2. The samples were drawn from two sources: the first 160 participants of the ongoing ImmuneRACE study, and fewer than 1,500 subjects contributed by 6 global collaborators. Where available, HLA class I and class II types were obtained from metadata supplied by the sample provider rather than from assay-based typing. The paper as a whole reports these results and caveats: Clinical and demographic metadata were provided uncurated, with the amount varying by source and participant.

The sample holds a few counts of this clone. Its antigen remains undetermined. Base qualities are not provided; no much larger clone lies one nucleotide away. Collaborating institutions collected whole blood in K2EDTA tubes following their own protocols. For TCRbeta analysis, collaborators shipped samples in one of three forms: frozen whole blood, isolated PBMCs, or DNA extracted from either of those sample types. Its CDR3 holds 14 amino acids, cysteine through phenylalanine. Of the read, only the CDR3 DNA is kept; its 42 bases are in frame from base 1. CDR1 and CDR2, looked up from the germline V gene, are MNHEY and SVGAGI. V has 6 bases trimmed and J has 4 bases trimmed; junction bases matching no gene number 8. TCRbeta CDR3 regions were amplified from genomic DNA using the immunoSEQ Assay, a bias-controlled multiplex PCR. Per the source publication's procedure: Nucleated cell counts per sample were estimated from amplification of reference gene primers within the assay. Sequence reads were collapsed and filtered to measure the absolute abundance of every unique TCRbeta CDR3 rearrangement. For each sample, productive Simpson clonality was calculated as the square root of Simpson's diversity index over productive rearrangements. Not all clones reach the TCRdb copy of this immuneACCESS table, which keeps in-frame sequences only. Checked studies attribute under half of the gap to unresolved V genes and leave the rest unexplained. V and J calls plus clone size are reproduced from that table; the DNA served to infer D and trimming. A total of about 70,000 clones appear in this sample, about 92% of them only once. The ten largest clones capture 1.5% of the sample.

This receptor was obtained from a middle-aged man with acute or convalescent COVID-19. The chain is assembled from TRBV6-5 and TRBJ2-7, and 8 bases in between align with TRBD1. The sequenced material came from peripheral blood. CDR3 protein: CASSGQGVGYEQYF. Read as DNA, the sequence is TGTGCCAGCAGCGGACAGGGTGTAGGGTACGAGCAGTACTTC.